Here is one T cell receptor (beta chain) with its context. What it binds is unknown. TCRdb's copy holds only in-frame clones and misses some; the assay was immunoSEQ multiplex PCR. The top ten hold around 6.1% of the sample, which has 120,000 or so clones, 81% seen once. The data are from a study of radiation and T cells in renal cell carcinoma. Study-level points and caveats: Baseline intratumoral clonotype presence is unknown without pretreatment biopsies. In blood, top tumor clones expanded by 2 weeks, shrinking by 4.

V lost 4 bases and J 4 bases, leaving 7 bases between the germline ends. CDR1 MGHDK and CDR2 SYGVNS come from the germline V gene. The CDR3 is 13 residues long. Documented time point: blood 2 weeks post-SBRT. Regarding treatment: 15 Gy SBRT to primary tumor, nephrectomy 4 weeks later. Radiation-treated patients gave blood at baseline, week 2 and week 4. The receptor comes from a man aged 45 to 65 with renal cell carcinoma. The input for sequencing was blood, taken from a patient whose treatment included radiotherapy and nephrectomy. The chain uses TRBV25-1 and TRBJ2-2, with D hard to call. CDR3 residues: CASSGIFTGELFF. In DNA, the CDR3 is TGTGCCAGCAGTGGGATTTTCACCGGGGAGCTGTTTTTT.